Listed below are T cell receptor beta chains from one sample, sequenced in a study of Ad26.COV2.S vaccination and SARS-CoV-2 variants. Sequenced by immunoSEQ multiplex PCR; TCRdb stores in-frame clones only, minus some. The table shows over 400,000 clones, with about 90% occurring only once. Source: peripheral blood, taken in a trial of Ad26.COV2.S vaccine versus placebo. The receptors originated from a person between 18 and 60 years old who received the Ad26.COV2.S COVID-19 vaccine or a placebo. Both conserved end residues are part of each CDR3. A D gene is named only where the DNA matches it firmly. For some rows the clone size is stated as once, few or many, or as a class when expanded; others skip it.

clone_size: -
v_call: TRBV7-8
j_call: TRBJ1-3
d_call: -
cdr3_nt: TGTGCCAGCAGCTTAGGTGGGACCGGAAACACCATATATTTT
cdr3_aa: CASSLGGTGNTIYF

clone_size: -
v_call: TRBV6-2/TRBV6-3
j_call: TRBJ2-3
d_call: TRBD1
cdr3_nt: TGTGCCAGCAGTTACTTAGGACAGGTCTTGGATACGCAGTATTTT
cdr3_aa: CASSYLGQVLDTQYF

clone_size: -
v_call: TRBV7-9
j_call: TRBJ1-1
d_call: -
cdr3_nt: TGTGCCAGCAGCACCCGGAGCCACGGCCGGCACATGAACACTGAAGCTTTCTTT
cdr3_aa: CASSTRSHGRHMNTEAFF

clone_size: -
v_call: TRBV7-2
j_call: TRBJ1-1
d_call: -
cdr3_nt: TGTGCCAGCAGCCATGACTCGTCTCTGAACACTGAAGCTTTCTTT
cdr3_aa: CASSHDSSLNTEAFF

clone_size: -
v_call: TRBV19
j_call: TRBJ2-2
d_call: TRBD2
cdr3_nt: TGTGCCAGTACCAGCAGGAGACTAGCGGGGGGGACCGGCACCGGGGAGCTGTTTTTT
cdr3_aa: CASTSRRLAGGTGTGELFF

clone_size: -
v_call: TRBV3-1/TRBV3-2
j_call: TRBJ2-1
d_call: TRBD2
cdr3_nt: TGTGCCAGCAGCCCCAGGACTAGCGGGGGGCCGAGCTCCTACAATGAGCAGTTCTTC
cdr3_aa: CASSPRTSGGPSSYNEQFF

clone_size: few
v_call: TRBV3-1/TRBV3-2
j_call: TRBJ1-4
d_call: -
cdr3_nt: TGTGCCAGCAGCAGCAGTGTGTCTAATGAAAAACTGTTTTTT
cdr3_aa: CASSSSVSNEKLFF

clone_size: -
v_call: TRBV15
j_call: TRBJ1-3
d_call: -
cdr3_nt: TGTGCCACCAGCGCCACTTCTGGAAACACCATATATTTT
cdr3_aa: CATSATSGNTIYF

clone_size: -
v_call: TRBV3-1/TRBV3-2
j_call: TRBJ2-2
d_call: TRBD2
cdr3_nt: TGTGCCAGCAGCCAAGAAAGTCTCGGACTAGCGGTCACCGGGGAGCTGTTTTTT
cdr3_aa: CASSQESLGLAVTGELFF

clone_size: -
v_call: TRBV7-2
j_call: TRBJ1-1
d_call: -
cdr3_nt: TGTGCCAGCAGCACGGACGGGGGGCGGAACACTGAAGCTTTCTTT
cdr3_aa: CASSTDGGRNTEAFF

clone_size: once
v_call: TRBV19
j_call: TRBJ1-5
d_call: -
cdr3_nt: TGTGCCAGTAGTATTTTACGTAGCAATCAGCCCCAGCATTTT
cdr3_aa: CASSILRSNQPQHF

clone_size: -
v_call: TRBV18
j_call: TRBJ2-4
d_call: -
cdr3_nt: TGTGCCAGCTCACCACCGATCGCGTCTACCCTAGCCAAAAACATTCAGTACTTC
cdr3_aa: CASSPPIASTLAKNIQYF

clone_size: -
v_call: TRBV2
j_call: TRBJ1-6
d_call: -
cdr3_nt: TGTGCCAGCACGGGTTTTTATAATTCACCCCTCCACTTT
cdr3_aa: CASTGFYNSPLHF

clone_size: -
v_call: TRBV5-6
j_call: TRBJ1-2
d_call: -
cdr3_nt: TGTGCCAGCGGGGCATCGGGGGAGGGCTACACCTTC
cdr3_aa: CASGASGEGYTF

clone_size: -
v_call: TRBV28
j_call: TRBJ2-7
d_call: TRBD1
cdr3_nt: TGTGCCAGCAGTCCACTCCGGGACAGGGGGCCCCAAAGCTCCTACGAGCAGTACTTC
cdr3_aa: CASSPLRDRGPQSSYEQYF

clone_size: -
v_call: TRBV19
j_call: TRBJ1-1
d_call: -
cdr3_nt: TGTGCCAGTAGCTGGGGCGGTTACACTGAAGCTTTCTTT
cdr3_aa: CASSWGGYTEAFF

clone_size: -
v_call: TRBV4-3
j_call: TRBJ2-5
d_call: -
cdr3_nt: TGCGCCAGCAGCCAAGACTCGTTTGGAGAGACCCAGTACTTC
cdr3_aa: CASSQDSFGETQYF

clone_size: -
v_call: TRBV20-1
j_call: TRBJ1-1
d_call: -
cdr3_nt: TGCAGTGCTAGTCGGGGCAAGAACACTGAAGCTTTCTTT
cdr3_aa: CSASRGKNTEAFF

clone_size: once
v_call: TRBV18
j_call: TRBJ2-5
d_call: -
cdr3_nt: TGTGCCAGCTCACCACCAAACGGGGACCAAGAGACCCAGTACTTC
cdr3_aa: CASSPPNGDQETQYF

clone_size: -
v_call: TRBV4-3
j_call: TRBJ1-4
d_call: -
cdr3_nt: TGCGCCAGCAGCCAAGTGAGGGACACTAGGGAAAAACTGTTTTTT
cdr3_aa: CASSQVRDTREKLFF

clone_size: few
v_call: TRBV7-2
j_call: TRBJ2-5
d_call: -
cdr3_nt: TGTGCCAGCAGCTTAGCGGTGGGAGAGACCCAGTACTTC
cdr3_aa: CASSLAVGETQYF

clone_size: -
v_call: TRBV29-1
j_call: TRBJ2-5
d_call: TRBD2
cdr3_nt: TGCAGCGTTTGGACTAGCGGGGGACAAGAGACCCAGTACTTC
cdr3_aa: CSVWTSGGQETQYF

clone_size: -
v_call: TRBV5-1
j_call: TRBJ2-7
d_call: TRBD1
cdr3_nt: TGCGCCAGCAGCGAAGGGACAGGGGGAAAGTCCTACGAGCAGTACTTC
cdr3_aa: CASSEGTGGKSYEQYF

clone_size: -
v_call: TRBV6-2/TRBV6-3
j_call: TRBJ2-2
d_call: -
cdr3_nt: TGTGCCAGCAGTTACCACAGAGCGAACACCGGGGAGCTGTTTTTT
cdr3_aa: CASSYHRANTGELFF

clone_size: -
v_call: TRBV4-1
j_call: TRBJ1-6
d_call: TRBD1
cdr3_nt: TGCGCCAGCAGCCAAGTATCAGGGGGTGATTCACCCCTCCACTTT
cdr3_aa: CASSQVSGGDSPLHF

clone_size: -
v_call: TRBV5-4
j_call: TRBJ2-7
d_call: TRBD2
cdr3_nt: TGTGCCAGCAGCCCCCCTCTGGGGGGAGCGGGATACGAGCAGTACTTC
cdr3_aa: CASSPPLGGAGYEQYF

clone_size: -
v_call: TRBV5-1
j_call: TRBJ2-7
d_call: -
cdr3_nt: TGCGCCAGCAGCTTGGCACCGGGTGGCGATGTGCAGTACTTC
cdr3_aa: CASSLAPGGDVQYF

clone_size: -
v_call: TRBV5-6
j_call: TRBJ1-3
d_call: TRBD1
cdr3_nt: TGTGCCAGCAGCACGGGACAGGGGTTCCCAAACACCATATATTTT
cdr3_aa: CASSTGQGFPNTIYF

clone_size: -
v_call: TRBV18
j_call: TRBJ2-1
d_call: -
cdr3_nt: TGTGCCAGCTCGAACAGGGTTGAGAATGAGCAGTTCTTC
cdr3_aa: CASSNRVENEQFF

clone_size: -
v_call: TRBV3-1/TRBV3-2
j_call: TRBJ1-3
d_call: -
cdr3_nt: TGTGCCAGCAGCCAAGCTCGGCCAGTCGGAAACACCATATATTTT
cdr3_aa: CASSQARPVGNTIYF

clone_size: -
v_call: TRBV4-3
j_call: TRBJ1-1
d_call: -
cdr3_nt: TGCGCCAGCAGCCAAGATCACTACCGCGGGGCTTTCTTT
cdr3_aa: CASSQDHYRGAFF

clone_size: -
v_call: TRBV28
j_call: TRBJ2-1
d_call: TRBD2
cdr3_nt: TGTGCCAGCAGTTTATTTGGCGGGGGTAACAATGAGCAGTTCTTC
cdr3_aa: CASSLFGGGNNEQFF

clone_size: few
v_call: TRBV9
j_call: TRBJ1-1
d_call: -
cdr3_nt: TGTGCCAGCAGCGGGGATGATGGATCGAACACTGAAGCTTTCTTT
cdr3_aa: CASSGDDGSNTEAFF

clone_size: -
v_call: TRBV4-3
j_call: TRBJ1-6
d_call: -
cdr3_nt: TGCGCCAGCAGCCAATTCCAACAGAATTCACCCCTCCACTTT
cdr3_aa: CASSQFQQNSPLHF

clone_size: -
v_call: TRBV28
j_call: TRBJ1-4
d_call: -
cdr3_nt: TGTGCCAGCAGTTATAATGAAAAACTGTTTTTT
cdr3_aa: CASSYNEKLFF

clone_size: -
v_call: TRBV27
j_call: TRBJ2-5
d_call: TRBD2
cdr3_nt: TGTGCCAGCAGTTTATCCGGACTAGCGGTCCAAGAGACCCAGTACTTC
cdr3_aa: CASSLSGLAVQETQYF

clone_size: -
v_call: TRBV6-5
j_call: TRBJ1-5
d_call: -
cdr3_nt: TGTGCCAGCAGCCCCACAGGGAATGGACAGCCCCAGCATTTT
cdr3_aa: CASSPTGNGQPQHF

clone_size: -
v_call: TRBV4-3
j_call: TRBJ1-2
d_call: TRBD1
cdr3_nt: TGCGCCAGCAGCCAAGTTCCGGGCCCGACAGGGGCCCCCTATCTAGGCTACACCTTC
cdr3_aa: CASSQVPGPTGAPYLGYTF

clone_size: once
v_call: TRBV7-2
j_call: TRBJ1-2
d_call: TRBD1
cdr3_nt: TGTGCCAGCAGCTTAGCTCACAGGGGGTATGGCTACACCTTC
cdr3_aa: CASSLAHRGYGYTF

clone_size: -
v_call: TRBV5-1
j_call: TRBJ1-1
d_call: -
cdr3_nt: TGCGCCAGCAGCTCCACTCCAGGGGTGAACACTGAAGCTTTCTTT
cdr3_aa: CASSSTPGVNTEAFF

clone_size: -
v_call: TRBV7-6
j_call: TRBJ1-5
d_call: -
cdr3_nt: TGTGCCAGCAGCTTAGAACGGACCAATCAGCCCCAGCATTTT
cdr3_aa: CASSLERTNQPQHF

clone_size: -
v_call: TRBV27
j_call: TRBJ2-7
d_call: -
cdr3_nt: TGTGCCAGCAGCTTCCTCCCCAGCTCCTACGAGCAGTACTTC
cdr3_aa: CASSFLPSSYEQYF

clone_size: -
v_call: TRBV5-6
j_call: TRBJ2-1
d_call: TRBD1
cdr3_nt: TGTGCCAGCAGCTTGGAAAGACAGGGTACCTACAATGAGCAGTTCTTC
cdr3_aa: CASSLERQGTYNEQFF